Reported below is one T cell receptor beta chain. Its antigen is not known. The data derive from a study of shared clonotypes between healthy human individuals. The assay was immunoSEQ multiplex PCR, and TCRdb's table has in-frame clones only and misses some. Among about 800,000 clones listed, 96% were seen once. CD45RO negativity and positive selection for CCR7 defined naive CD8 cells, a population that excluded terminally differentiated effector memory CD45RA+ cells. J gave up 4 bases and V 2 bases, and 3 bases lay outside the gene matches. Germline assignment: CDR1 LNHDA and CDR2 SQIVND (reference sequence). The CDR3 totals 15 residues. The study's findings and limits: Generation probabilities were higher for clonotypes shared across all four sorted-subset donors than for unshared ones. Four donors shared 4.5% to 6.5% of their naive CD4 clonotypes.

This chain connects TRBV19 to TRBJ2-1; 9 bases match TRBD1. The sample was naive CD8+ T cells sorted from blood. The TCR was taken from a man younger than 40 in good health. This chain's CDR3 is CASSILGTGYNEQFF. The CDR3 nucleotides read TGTGCCAGTAGTATACTCGGGACAGGGTACAATGAGCAGTTCTTC.